This TCR beta chain was identified during a study of cytomegalovirus exposure and HLA in healthy donors. The study, taken as a whole, reports: A later analysis associated 15,000 or so TCR beta sequences with HLA alleles at a 0.05 false discovery rate. Most TCR sequences were seen very rarely across donors, but some public TCRs occurred in many. A later analysis reported that several of the most significant clusters appeared to be linked to common viral pathogens, among them Epstein-Barr virus.

PCR amplification relied on 60 Vbeta primers (plus 13 Jbeta primers). Method: immunoSEQ multiplex PCR; TCRdb's copy keeps in-frame clones and lacks some. The sample has about 160,000 clones, 60% to 80% seen once. Healthy bone marrow donors made up the donor group. This CDR3 spans 15 amino acids. V lost 6 bases and J lost 3; bases outside the gene matches: 5. CDR1 is MNHEY and CDR2 is SVGAGI in the germline V gene. As regards this clone: What it binds is not known.

This TCR was recovered from a young man in good health and CMV-seropositive. V usage is TRBV6-5 and J usage is TRBJ2-7, with 13 bases matching TRBD2. Sequencing was carried out using PBMCs. The CDR3 spells CASRAGTSGDYEQYF. DNA for the CDR3: TGTGCCAGCAGGGCTGGGACTAGCGGGGACTACGAGCAGTACTTC.